This T cell receptor (beta chain) is drawn from a study of CD8 T cells in ankylosing spondylitis. General study results and limits: Fewer than 10 highly homologous variants formed a TCR beta motif that appeared characteristic of ankylosing spondylitis blood. Disease-linked clones bore a CD8+ phenotype, appearing relatively rarely in peripheral blood.

TCRdb redid the calling of the 5' RACE reads with MiXCR, one entry per CDR3 protein. The sample lists about 800,000 distinct CDR3 sequences, about 10% occurring once. Concerning this clonotype: As yet, its antigen is unknown.

The CDR3 sequence is 13 residues long. Trimming left V 3 bases short and J 8 bases short, with 16 bases between. Germline CDR1 DFQATT, CDR2 SNEGSKA (reference sequence). Sequencing input: blood, either unsorted or a sorted T cell fraction (not recorded which). This receptor was taken from a male donor with ankylosing spondylitis. This chain links TRBV20-1 with TRBJ1-2; D call uncertain. The CDR3, as DNA: TGCAGTGCTAGTGGCACGGGGTGGGTAGGCTACACCTTC. This translates into CSASGTGWVGYTF.